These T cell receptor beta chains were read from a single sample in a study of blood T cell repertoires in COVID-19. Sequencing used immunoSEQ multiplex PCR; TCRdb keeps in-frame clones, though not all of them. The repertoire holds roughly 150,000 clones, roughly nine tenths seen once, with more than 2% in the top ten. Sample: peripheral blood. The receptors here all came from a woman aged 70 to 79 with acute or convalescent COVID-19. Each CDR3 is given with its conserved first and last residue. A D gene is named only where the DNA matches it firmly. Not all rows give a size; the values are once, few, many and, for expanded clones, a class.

CDR3 DNA: TGTGCCAGCAGTGCCAAGCAGGTGAGAAACACTGAAGCTTTCTTT; CDR3 protein: CASSAKQVRNTEAFF; D gene: NA; clone size: NA; J gene: TRBJ1-1; V gene: TRBV28
CDR3 DNA: TGTGCCAGCAGCCCCGACAGGGTTGGAAACACCATATATTTT; CDR3 protein: CASSPDRVGNTIYF; D gene: TRBD1; clone size: few; J gene: TRBJ1-3; V gene: TRBV7-2
CDR3 DNA: TGTGCCAGCAGCCGTGTCCCCGGGGAGCTGTTTTTT; CDR3 protein: CASSRVPGELFF; D gene: NA; clone size: NA; J gene: TRBJ2-2; V gene: TRBV12-3/TRBV12-4
CDR3 DNA: TGCGCCAGCAGCTTGCTAGCGGGGGGCCAAGAGACCCAGTACTTC; CDR3 protein: CASSLLAGGQETQYF; D gene: TRBD2; clone size: NA; J gene: TRBJ2-5; V gene: TRBV5-1
CDR3 DNA: TGTGCCAGCAGTTTCCCCCTGACTGAAGCTTTCTTT; CDR3 protein: CASSFPLTEAFF; D gene: NA; clone size: NA; J gene: TRBJ1-1; V gene: TRBV6-5
CDR3 DNA: TGTGCCAGCAGTTCTGGGCTAGCGGACCAAGAGACCCAGTACTTC; CDR3 protein: CASSSGLADQETQYF; D gene: TRBD2; clone size: NA; J gene: TRBJ2-5; V gene: TRBV28
CDR3 DNA: TGTGCCAGCAGCTTTTCGGGGTTGACGCAGTATTTT; CDR3 protein: CASSFSGLTQYF; D gene: NA; clone size: NA; J gene: TRBJ2-3; V gene: TRBV3-1/TRBV3-2
CDR3 DNA: TGTGCCAGCAGCTTGGTGCGGGGGGGGGCAGATACGCAGTATTTT; CDR3 protein: CASSLVRGGADTQYF; D gene: TRBD2; clone size: NA; J gene: TRBJ2-3; V gene: TRBV5-4
CDR3 DNA: TGTGCCAGCAGCGGGGGGGCGAGAGTCTCGAACACCGGGGAGCTGTTTTTT; CDR3 protein: CASSGGARVSNTGELFF; D gene: NA; clone size: NA; J gene: TRBJ2-2; V gene: TRBV11-2
CDR3 DNA: TGTGCCAGCAGCCTCCAGAGGAGGTATGGCTACACCTTC; CDR3 protein: CASSLQRRYGYTF; D gene: NA; clone size: few; J gene: TRBJ1-2; V gene: TRBV7-2
CDR3 DNA: TGTGCTAGTGGTTTGGCCTCCGACGGGAGGGATCAGCCCCAGCATTTT; CDR3 protein: CASGLASDGRDQPQHF; D gene: NA; clone size: NA; J gene: TRBJ1-5; V gene: TRBV12-5
CDR3 DNA: TGTGCCAGCAGTGAAGCGACTAGTTATTCCGGCGAGCAGTACTTC; CDR3 protein: CASSEATSYSGEQYF; D gene: NA; clone size: NA; J gene: TRBJ2-7; V gene: TRBV2
CDR3 DNA: TGTGCCAGCAGCCAACGGGATCCTGGGTCCGTTAAGGGTGAGCAGTTCTTC; CDR3 protein: CASSQRDPGSVKGEQFF; D gene: NA; clone size: NA; J gene: TRBJ2-1; V gene: TRBV16
CDR3 DNA: TGTGCCAGCAGTTGGACGGGAACCACCGGGGAGCTGTTTTTT; CDR3 protein: CASSWTGTTGELFF; D gene: NA; clone size: NA; J gene: TRBJ2-2; V gene: TRBV27
CDR3 DNA: TGTGCCAGCAGTTTCGGGGTCACCGGGGAGCTGTTTTTT; CDR3 protein: CASSFGVTGELFF; D gene: NA; clone size: NA; J gene: TRBJ2-2; V gene: TRBV27
CDR3 DNA: TGTGCCAGCATTCCCGGAATATTCGTAGGTCTAGATAATGAGCAGTTCTTC; CDR3 protein: CASIPGIFVGLDNEQFF; D gene: NA; clone size: NA; J gene: TRBJ2-1; V gene: TRBV5-6
CDR3 DNA: TGTGCCAGCAGCCAGGGGAGTCAGCCCCAGCATTTT; CDR3 protein: CASSQGSQPQHF; D gene: NA; clone size: NA; J gene: TRBJ1-5; V gene: TRBV3-1/TRBV3-2
CDR3 DNA: TGTGCCTGGACCCGAGACAGACCTTATGGCTACACCTTC; CDR3 protein: CAWTRDRPYGYTF; D gene: NA; clone size: NA; J gene: TRBJ1-2; V gene: TRBV30
CDR3 DNA: TGTGCCAGTAGTTCCGTTAACCAGGGGCGGCTGAACACTGAAGCTTTCTTT; CDR3 protein: CASSSVNQGRLNTEAFF; D gene: NA; clone size: NA; J gene: TRBJ1-1; V gene: TRBV19
CDR3 DNA: TGTGCCAGCATAACGGGGGGGAACAATGAGCAGTTCTTC; CDR3 protein: CASITGGNNEQFF; D gene: TRBD2; clone size: NA; J gene: TRBJ2-1; V gene: TRBV2
CDR3 DNA: TGTGCCAGCAGTTTTGGACAGGGGCTATACGAGCAGTACTTC; CDR3 protein: CASSFGQGLYEQYF; D gene: TRBD1; clone size: NA; J gene: TRBJ2-7; V gene: TRBV14
CDR3 DNA: TGCGCCAGCAGCACCCGGACTAGCGGGGGCACAGATACGCAGTATTTT; CDR3 protein: CASSTRTSGGTDTQYF; D gene: TRBD2; clone size: NA; J gene: TRBJ2-3; V gene: TRBV5-1
CDR3 DNA: TGTGCCAGCAGTTTACGACAGGGCTATAATTCACCCCTCCACTTT; CDR3 protein: CASSLRQGYNSPLHF; D gene: TRBD1; clone size: NA; J gene: TRBJ1-6; V gene: TRBV28
CDR3 DNA: TGTGCCAGCAGTTACTTGGACAGGTTCTACGAGCAGTACTTC; CDR3 protein: CASSYLDRFYEQYF; D gene: TRBD1; clone size: few; J gene: TRBJ2-7; V gene: TRBV6-6
CDR3 DNA: TGTGCCAGCAGCCAAGACGTAGCCAAAAACATTCAGTACTTC; CDR3 protein: CASSQDVAKNIQYF; D gene: NA; clone size: NA; J gene: TRBJ2-4; V gene: TRBV3-1/TRBV3-2
CDR3 DNA: TGTGCCAGCAGTGGGACTAGCGGACCTCAAGAGACCCAGTACTTC; CDR3 protein: CASSGTSGPQETQYF; D gene: TRBD2; clone size: NA; J gene: TRBJ2-5; V gene: TRBV28
CDR3 DNA: TGCGCCAGCAGCCAAGACGATGGACAGATCAACACCGGGGAGCTGTTTTTT; CDR3 protein: CASSQDDGQINTGELFF; D gene: NA; clone size: NA; J gene: TRBJ2-2; V gene: TRBV4-1
CDR3 DNA: TGTGCCAGCAGCTTGATGCAGGGTAGTACTGAAGCTTTCTTT; CDR3 protein: CASSLMQGSTEAFF; D gene: NA; clone size: NA; J gene: TRBJ1-1; V gene: TRBV7-9
CDR3 DNA: TGTGCCAGCAGTGAATGGGGTGGGAGACTAGGAGCCAATGAGCAGTTCTTC; CDR3 protein: CASSEWGGRLGANEQFF; D gene: NA; clone size: NA; J gene: TRBJ2-1; V gene: TRBV6-1